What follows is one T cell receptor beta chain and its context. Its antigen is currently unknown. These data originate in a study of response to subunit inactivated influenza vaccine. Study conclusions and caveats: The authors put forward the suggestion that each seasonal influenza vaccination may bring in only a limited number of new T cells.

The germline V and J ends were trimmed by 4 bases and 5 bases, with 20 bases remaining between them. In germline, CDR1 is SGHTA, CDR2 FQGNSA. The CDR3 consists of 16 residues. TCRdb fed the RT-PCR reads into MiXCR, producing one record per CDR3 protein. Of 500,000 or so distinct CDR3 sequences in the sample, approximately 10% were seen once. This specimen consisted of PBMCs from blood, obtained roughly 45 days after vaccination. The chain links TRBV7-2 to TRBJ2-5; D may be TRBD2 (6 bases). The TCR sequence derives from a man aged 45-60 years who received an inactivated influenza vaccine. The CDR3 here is CASSSTSPRLVETQYF. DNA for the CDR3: TGTGCCAGCAGCTCCACTAGCCCTCGACTAGTTGAGACCCAGTACTTC.